This T cell receptor beta chain was captured in a study of T cell responses to AZD1222 COVID-19 vaccine. Only in-frame clones appear in the TCRdb table, and some are missing; sequencing was by immunoSEQ multiplex PCR. There are about 160,000 clones in the sample; around 87% occur only once, and more than 4% lies in the top ten. CDR3 length: 14 residues. Germline-derived CDR1 and CDR2 are SGDLS and YYNGEE. V was pared by 0 bases and J by 2 bases, with 8 bases between. The sample was peripheral blood, taken 28 days after the second AZD1222 dose. This chain links TRBV9 with TRBJ1-1, with D unclear. This receptor was obtained from an adult who received the AZD1222 COVID-19 vaccine. CDR3 sequence reads: CASSVASINTEAFF. Written as DNA, the CDR3 is TGTGCCAGCAGCGTAGCCAGTATCAACACTGAAGCTTTCTTT.